Below, 32 T cell receptor beta chains from the same sample are listed, as sequenced in a study of radiotherapy plus CTLA-4 blockade in lung cancer. The protocol was immunoSEQ multiplex PCR, while the TCRdb copy is restricted to in-frame clones and leaves out a portion. The sample contains 15,000 or so clones, around 72% of which appear only once. Sequenced here: peripheral blood, sampled from a patient treated with radiotherapy plus ipilimumab. These receptors came from a human donor with non-small cell lung cancer whose response to radiotherapy plus ipilimumab could not be evaluated.

The chain employs TRBV5-1 and TRBJ2-5; 11 positions match TRBD2. This CDR3 has 16 residues. Germline values: CDR1 SGHRS, CDR2 YFSETQ. V was pared by 0 bases and J by 5 bases, with 6 bases of the junction left unmatched. CDR3 coding DNA: TGCGCCAGCAGCTTGGCCGTTAGCGGGGGGGCGGAGACCCAGTACTTC. Amino acids: CASSLAVSGGAETQYF.

The V gene is TRBV2, the J gene TRBJ1-5; 7 bases agree with TRBD1. With 5 bases clipped from V and 6 bases from J, the junction kept 7 bases outside the gene matches. CDR1 SNHLY and CDR2 FYNNEI come from the germline V gene. CDR3 length: 14 residues. The CDR3 nucleotides read TGTGCCAGCAGTCAAGACAGGGAACCTCAGCCCCAGCATTTT. Amino acids: CASSQDREPQPQHF. The full variable domain, with the rest looked up from reference TRBV2 and TRBJ1-5, is EPEVTQTPSHQVTQMGQEVILRCVPISNHLYFYWYRQILGQKVEFLVSFYNNEISEKSEIFDDQFSVERPDGSNFTLKIRSTKLEDSAMYFCASSQDREPQPQHFGDGTRLSIL.

The J gene is TRBJ1-2, the V gene TRBV10-3; 9 bases fit TRBD1. V shed 1 base, J shed 8 bases, and the junction held 5 bases outside the gene matches. The CDR3 sequence is 14 residues long. Germline loops: CDR1 ENHRY, CDR2 SYGVKD. CDR3 residues: CAISEFRQGGGYTF. Written as DNA, the CDR3 is TGTGCCATCAGTGAGTTCCGACAGGGGGGAGGCTACACCTTC.

The sample holds one count of this clone. This chain uses TRBV9 with TRBJ2-3; 7 bases line up with TRBD2. The J segment lost 2 bases and the V segment lost 3 bases, leaving 6 bases of the junction unmatched. The length of the CDR3 is 15 residues. Looked up from germline, CDR1 is SGDLS and CDR2 is YYNGEE. As DNA, the CDR3 is TGTGCCAGCAGCGAGGGGACTACTAACACAGATACGCAGTATTTT. This gives the protein CASSEGTTNTDTQYF.

The V gene is TRBV28, the J gene TRBJ2-3; TRBD1 is a possible D gene (6 bases). This CDR3 is built from 13 residues. The germline V and J ends were trimmed by 9 bases and 1 base, with 11 bases remaining between them. Germline V CDR1 and CDR2: MDHEN, SYDVKM. The CDR3 DNA follows: TGTGCCAGTAGTGGGGGCGGCACAGATACGCAGTATTTT. It is translated as CASSGGGTDTQYF.

The chain has TRBV19 and TRBJ1-3; 10 bases align to TRBD1. Germline V lookup: CDR1 LNHDA, CDR2 SQIVND (reference sequence). The CDR3 consists of 14 residues. V shed 5 bases and J 8 bases; nucleotides not matched to a gene: 6. The CDR3 region is CASSPGQGRDTIYF. CDR3 DNA: TGTGCCAGTAGTCCGGGACAGGGGCGAGACACCATATATTTT.

The V call is TRBV2, the J call TRBJ1-5; the D gene is possibly TRBD1 (6 bases). CDR1 is SNHLY, CDR2 FYNNEI, per germline. The V end was cut by 4 bases, the J end by 6 bases, with 16 bases between. The CDR3 covers 15 residues. In DNA form, the CDR3 reads TGTGCCAGCAGTGCCCCTCAGGGGATCAGTCAGCCCCAGCATTTT. It encodes CASSAPQGISQPQHF.

The chain is built from TRBV5-1 and TRBJ1-1; 9 bases map to TRBD1. Germline CDR1 reads SGHRS; CDR2 reads YFSETQ. The CDR3 length is 17 residues. The ends lost 5 bases at V and 0 bases at J; junction bases unmatched: 11. CDR3 protein: CASSRQTGGRLNTEAFF. The CDR3 nucleotides read TGCGCCAGCAGTCGTCAAACAGGGGGCAGGCTGAACACTGAAGCTTTCTTT.

This chain uses TRBV5-4 with TRBJ1-6, with D maybe TRBD1 (5 bases). Trimming cost V 2 bases and J 17 bases, with 17 bases left between them. The CDR3 loop spans 13 amino acids. The germline V gene has CDR1 SGHNT and CDR2 YYREEE (reference sequence). CDR3 sequence (DNA): TGTGCCAGCAGCTTAGATAACCAGGGTGTAGTCCACTTT. Its protein product is CASSLDNQGVVHF.

V is TRBV5-1 and J is TRBJ2-2; D is possibly TRBD2 (6 bases). Germline CDR1 is SGHRS and CDR2 is YFSETQ. This CDR3 region has 13 residues. Trimming left V 3 bases short and J 4 bases short, with 7 bases between. This chain's CDR3 is CASSSGLTGELFF. The DNA for the CDR3 is TGCGCCAGCAGCTCGGGACTCACCGGGGAGCTGTTTTTT. The variable domain in full, completed from reference TRBV5-1 and TRBJ2-2, reads KAGVTQTPRYLIKTRGQQVTLSCSPISGHRSVSWYQQTPGQGLQFLFEYFSETQRNKGNFPGRFSGRQFSNSRSEMNVSTLELGDSALYLCASSSGLTGELFFGEGSRLTVL.

The J gene is TRBJ2-1, the V gene TRBV5-1, with 7 nucleotides matching TRBD1. V dropped 4 bases and J dropped 7; count of bases not matched to a gene: 8. The germline V gene has CDR1 SGHRS and CDR2 YFSETQ. This CDR3 comprises 14 residues. The CDR3 DNA reads as TGCGCCAGCAGCAAACGACAGGGAAGGAATGAGCAGTTCTTC. Its protein product is CASSKRQGRNEQFF. Using reference TRBV5-1 and TRBJ2-1 for the parts outside the CDR3, the full variable domain is KAGVTQTPRYLIKTRGQQVTLSCSPISGHRSVSWYQQTPGQGLQFLFEYFSETQRNKGNFPGRFSGRQFSNSRSEMNVSTLELGDSALYLCASSKRQGRNEQFFGPGTRLTVL.

The chain is built from TRBV2 and TRBJ2-3, with 7 positions matching TRBD2. The CDR3 length is 15 residues. Germline V lookup: CDR1 SNHLY, CDR2 FYNNEI. The V gene end was trimmed by 4 bases and the J gene end by 2 bases; junction bases not matched to a gene: 6. The CDR3 region has the DNA TGTGCCAGCAGTGCAATACGGGGGGTCACAGATACGCAGTATTTT. Amino acids: CASSAIRGVTDTQYF.

The rearrangement uses TRBV2 and TRBJ2-2; D is uncertain. V was pared by 4 bases and J by 0 bases, with 6 bases between. The length of the CDR3 is 14 residues. The germline V gene has CDR1 SNHLY and CDR2 FYNNEI. In DNA form, the CDR3 reads TGTGCCAGCAGTGGGCCGTCGAACACCGGGGAGCTGTTTTTT. Its translation is CASSGPSNTGELFF. Variable domain in full (rest from reference TRBV2 and TRBJ2-2): EPEVTQTPSHQVTQMGQEVILRCVPISNHLYFYWYRQILGQKVEFLVSFYNNEISEKSEIFDDQFSVERPDGSNFTLKIRSTKLEDSAMYFCASSGPSNTGELFFGEGSRLTVL.

The CDR3 bases are TGCGCCAGCAGCCCCTTAATTAGCGATATGAGAGAGACCCAGTACTTC. This translates into CASSPLISDMRETQYF. V is TRBV5-1 and J is TRBJ2-5, with TRBD2 as a possible D gene (5 bases). Germline V gives CDR1 SGHRS, CDR2 YFSETQ. V lost 4 bases and J 4 bases, leaving 20 bases between the germline ends. CDR3 length: 16 amino acids.

This clone has a single count. The chain has TRBV30 and TRBJ1-2, with a tentative D call TRBD1 (6 bases). Per the germline V gene, CDR1 is GTSNPN and CDR2 is SVGIG (reference sequence). Trimming left V 0 bases short and J 8 bases short, with 10 bases between. This CDR3 has 12 residues. CDR3 coding DNA: TGTGCCTGGAGTGTCAACAGGGAAGGCTACACCTTC. This translates into CAWSVNREGYTF.

This chain joins TRBV7-2 and TRBJ1-5; D ambiguous. Trimming left V 4 bases short and J 10 bases short, with 14 bases between. The CDR3 totals 13 residues. CDR1 is SGHTA and CDR2 is FQGNSA in the germline V gene. The CDR3 bases are TGTGCCAGCAGCTCGGCCGTAGACAACCCCCAGCATTTT. Translation: CASSSAVDNPQHF.

The chain is built from TRBV7-8 and TRBJ1-2; no clear D gene. The germline gives CDR1 SGHVS, CDR2 FQNEAQ. The CDR3 runs to 15 residues. Between the trimmed V and J ends, which lost 1 base and 5 bases, there was a span of 14 bases. CDR3: CASSLVEGRGYGYTF. DNA of the CDR3: TGTGCCAGCAGCTTAGTTGAGGGCCGAGGATATGGCTACACCTTC.

This clone has a single count. V usage is TRBV4-1 and J usage is TRBJ2-7, with TRBD1 as a possible D gene (6 bases). The V and J ends lost 0 bases and 3 bases respectively, with 21 bases between them. Per the germline V gene, CDR1 is MGHRA and CDR2 is YSYEKL. CDR3 length: 18 amino acids. CDR3 in DNA: TGCGCCAGCAGCCAAGATTCCAGACAGGTATTGGGCCTCTACGAGCAGTACTTC. It codes for CASSQDSRQVLGLYEQYF.

This rearrangement joins TRBV4-1 to TRBJ2-1; D is unresolved. The germline CDR1 and CDR2 sequences are MGHRA and YSYEKL. This CDR3 comprises 16 residues. V lost 3 bases to trimming and J lost 0 bases, with 12 bases between them. Here the CDR3 reads CASSQPLRSSYNEQFF. CDR3 DNA: TGCGCCAGCAGCCAGCCATTGAGGAGCTCCTACAATGAGCAGTTCTTC.

The gene calls are TRBV5-4 and TRBJ2-1; 12 bases match TRBD2. Trimming at V came to 4 bases and at J to 7 bases, leaving 9 bases not matched to a gene. Per the germline V gene, CDR1 is SGHNT and CDR2 is YYREEE (reference sequence). The CDR3 loop spans 16 amino acids. In DNA, the CDR3 is TGTGCCAGCAGCAGAGACCCTAGCGGGGGGGGGAATGAGCAGTTCTTC. This sequence encodes CASSRDPSGGGNEQFF.

In its sample, this clone was seen once. The genes are TRBV30 and TRBJ2-3; TRBD2 matches 8 bases. The V gene's germline CDR1 is GTSNPN and CDR2 SVGIG (reference sequence). The CDR3 loop spans 17 amino acids. V shed 8 bases, J shed 2 bases, and the junction held 18 bases outside the gene matches. Here the CDR3 reads CAGAEGSGGLSTDTQYF. In DNA form, the CDR3 reads TGTGCCGGAGCCGAAGGGAGCGGGGGCCTCTCCACAGATACGCAGTATTTT. Combining the CDR3 with reference TRBV30 and TRBJ2-3 gives the whole variable domain SQTIHQWPATLVQPVGSPLSLECTVEGTSNPNLYWYRQAAGRGLQLLFYSVGIGQISSEVPQNLSASRPQDRQFILSSKKLLLSDSGFYLCAGAEGSGGLSTDTQYFGPGTRLTVL.

The rearrangement joins TRBV9 to TRBJ2-6, with D hard to call. This CDR3 comprises 16 residues. V lost 0 bases to trimming and J lost 1 base, with 8 bases between them. Germline CDR1 SGDLS, CDR2 YYNGEE. The DNA of the CDR3 is TGTGCCAGCAGCGTAGGTTCCCAGTCTGGGGCCAACGTCCTGACTTTC. Translating it yields CASSVGSQSGANVLTF.

The chain uses TRBV5-1 and TRBJ2-1; 9 bases are shared with TRBD2. The V and J ends lost 0 bases and 9 bases, in that order; junction bases with no gene match: 7. CDR1 is SGHRS and CDR2 is YFSETQ in the germline V gene. The CDR3 consists of 15 residues. The CDR3 protein is CASSLEAGGLVEQFF. CDR3 sequence (DNA): TGCGCCAGCAGCTTGGAGGCGGGGGGGCTCGTTGAGCAGTTCTTC.

In its sample, this clone was seen once. The J gene is TRBJ2-5, the V gene TRBV5-1; D might be TRBD2 (5 bases). CDR1 is SGHRS, CDR2 YFSETQ, per germline. This CDR3 is 13 amino acids long. V dropped 0 bases and J dropped 4 bases, with 7 bases sitting between them. The CDR3 sequence: CASSLAGIETQYF. The CDR3 DNA is TGCGCCAGCAGCTTGGCCGGGATAGAGACCCAGTACTTC.

The chain is built from TRBV12-2 and TRBJ2-1; the listed D gene, TRBD1, was not tested against the DNA. TRBV12-2 is listed as a pseudogene. This CDR3 is 13 amino acids long. CDR3 in amino acids: CASRKQGRDEQFF. In DNA, the CDR3 is TGTGCAAGTCGCAAACAGGGGCGGGATGAGCAGTTCTTC.

The CDR3: CASSTRQGIDEQFF. The DNA for the CDR3 is TGTGCCAGCAGCACCAGACAGGGCATCGATGAGCAGTTCTTC. J is TRBJ2-1 and V is TRBV13; 7 bases are a match to TRBD1. The CDR3 length is 14 residues. The germline V gene has CDR1 PRHDT and CDR2 FYEKMQ (reference sequence). J gave up 8 bases and V 5 bases, and 9 bases lay outside the gene matches.

DNA of the CDR3: TGTGCCAGCAGCTCGCGGGGGAACACTGAAGCTTTCTTT. This codes for CASSSRGNTEAFF. The rearrangement joins TRBV5-5 to TRBJ1-1, with unresolved D. Trimming shortened V by 3 bases and J by 1 base, and 7 bases separated the two germline ends. Per germline, CDR1 SGHKS and CDR2 YYEKEE (reference sequence). The CDR3 extends over 13 amino acids.

In its sample, this clone is medium-sized. This sequence joins TRBV7-8 and TRBJ1-2, with no clear D. Germline V CDR1 and CDR2: SGHVS, FQNEAQ. V was cut by 1 base and J by 6 bases, with 6 bases left in between. The CDR3 totals 12 residues. The CDR3 here is CASSLGGDGYTF. CDR3 coding DNA: TGTGCCAGCAGCTTAGGCGGGGATGGCTACACCTTC.

The chain links TRBV30 to TRBJ2-3; D is possibly TRBD1 (6 bases). Trimming removed 4 bases from V and 2 bases from J, with 13 bases in between. The length of the CDR3 is 14 residues. Germline V CDR1 and CDR2: GTSNPN, SVGIG (reference sequence). The DNA of the CDR3 is TGTGCCTGGACGCCTTTGGGGGCCACAGATACGCAGTATTTT. Translated: CAWTPLGATDTQYF.

The count of this clone is one. The V gene is TRBV5-8, the J gene TRBJ2-7, with 9 nucleotides matching TRBD2. The J segment lost 3 bases and the V segment lost 4 bases, leaving 8 bases of the junction unmatched. Looked up from germline, CDR1 is SGHTS and CDR2 is YDEGEE. The length of the CDR3 is 15 residues. The CDR3 loop is CASSRSSGVLYEQYF. Here the CDR3 DNA reads TGTGCCAGCAGCCGCTCTAGCGGGGTGCTCTACGAGCAGTACTTC.

This clone was found a few times. The genes are TRBV29-1 and TRBJ2-1; 11 bases map to TRBD1. The CDR3 totals 14 residues. Germline values: CDR1 SQVTM, CDR2 ANQGSEA. The trim removed 6 bases at V and 7 bases at J, leaving 8 bases unmatched. CDR3 region: CSVVRDRGSNEQFF. CDR3 bases: TGCAGCGTCGTTAGGGACAGGGGGTCAAATGAGCAGTTCTTC.

J is TRBJ1-4 and V is TRBV18, with 7 bases identical to TRBD1. The junction had 10 bases not matched to a gene; V was cut back by 2 bases and J by 7 bases. From germline, CDR1 is KGHSH and CDR2 LQKENI. The CDR3 runs to 16 residues. The CDR3 DNA is TGTGCCAGCTCACCAAACCAAGGGGGCAGTGGTGAAAAACTGTTTTTT. This translates into CASSPNQGGSGEKLFF. Full variable domain (outside the CDR3, taken from reference TRBV18 and TRBJ1-4): NAGVMQNPRHLVRRRGQEARLRCSPMKGHSHVYWYRQLPEEGLKFMVYLQKENIIDESGMPKERFSAEFPKEGPSILRIQQVVRGDSAAYFCASSPNQGGSGEKLFFGSGTQLSVL.